This T cell receptor beta chain was captured by sequencing in a study of identical twins. Unique molecular identifiers were present on the cDNA, which also gained a universal primer site by template switching. TCRdb reprocessed the 5' RACE reads via MiXCR and lists one record per CDR3 protein. The table records hundreds of thousands of distinct CDR3 sequences, around 6% of them present only once. Healthy Caucasians alone served as donors. This clonotype was found a few times. Its specificity is not known. V shed 4 bases and J shed 11 bases, with 12 bases lying between them. CDR1 is SGHTA and CDR2 is FQGNSA in the germline V gene. The CDR3 contains 12 residues. The study's findings and limits: Fewer insertions marked abundant cord blood beta clonotypes; young adult naive trended weakly, memory not at all.

The origin of this receptor is a young man in good health. Sequenced sample: naive T cells sorted from blood. V and J are TRBV7-2 and TRBJ2-4; D is uncertain. CDR3: CASSSTNMVQYF. The CDR3 nucleotides are TGTGCCAGCAGCTCGACGAATATGGTTCAGTACTTC.